This record concerns one T cell receptor beta chain sequence. What it recognizes is unknown. CDR1 is LGHDT and CDR2 is YNNKEL in the germline V gene (reference sequence). The CDR3 has 14 amino acids. Trimming removed 6 bases from V and 3 bases from J, with 15 bases in between. Researchers took RNA transcripts and amplified the TCR beta CDR3 regions from them. First-round RT-PCR with HTBI primers amplified the TCR CDR3 region. TCRdb itself ran the multiplex PCR reads through MiXCR, one entry per CDR3 protein. The sample lists hundreds of thousands of distinct CDR3 sequences, roughly 22% occurring once. Each diagnosis drew on symptoms, thyroxine, TRAb, thyroid ultrasound and orbital computed tomography findings. The data derive from a study of T cells in Graves' hyperthyroidism and ophthalmopathy. Overall study results and limits: Onset of ophthalmopathy came a median 6.5 months after the model predicted it. Ophthalmopathy and stable hyperthyroidism were separated by a 13 V-J model. Clonotypes that were expanded in thyroid above 0.001 mostly appeared in blood too.

The chain couples TRBV3-1 to TRBJ2-7; D call uncertain. Material: blood. This clonotype was sampled from a man aged 25-45 years with Graves' ophthalmopathy. The CDR3 loop reads CASSPPSKGYEQYF. CDR3 DNA: TGTGCCAGCAGTCCTCCATCCAAGGGCTACGAGCAGTACTTC.